A single sample gave rise to the 9 T cell receptor beta chains below, sequenced in a study of identical twins. TCRdb re-analysed the 5' RACE reads in MiXCR, keeping a single row per CDR3 protein. The profile shows under 350,000 distinct CDR3 sequences, less than 9.5% of them singletons. These data also formed part of another study, on yellow fever vaccine responses in identical twins.

The sample taken for sequencing was CD8+ T cells sorted from blood. The receptors originated from a woman between 18 and 30 years old in good health.

V is TRBV4-3 and J is TRBJ2-1; either TRBD1 or TRBD2 may fit D (6 bases each). Germline CDR1 is LGHNA and CDR2 is YSLEER. The CDR3 spans 16 residues. Trimming stripped 0 bases from V and 8 bases from J, with 17 bases between. CDR3 in amino acids: CASSQDRGEPLYEQFF. CDR3 nucleotide sequence: TGCGCCAGCAGCCAAGATAGGGGGGAGCCCCTTTATGAGCAGTTCTTC.

This clonotype was picked up a small number of times. This sequence joins TRBV12-3 or TRBV12-4 and TRBJ2-3, with TRBD2 matching over 7 bases. J gave up 4 bases and V 7 bases, and 5 bases lay outside the gene matches. CDR3 size: 13 residues. The CDR3 loop reads CASTVRGADTQYF. The CDR3 DNA reads TGTGCCAGCACCGTACGGGGGGCAGATACGCAGTATTTT.

The chain recombines TRBV19 with TRBJ2-2; D unresolved. Germline assignment: CDR1 LNHDA and CDR2 SQIVND (reference sequence). The ends were cut back, 5 bases at V and 5 bases at J, with 12 bases in the middle. This CDR3 has 14 amino acids. The CDR3 DNA follows: TGTGCCAGTAGTGGGGTACTCGGGACCGGGGAGCTGTTTTTT. Translation: CASSGVLGTGELFF.

This clonotype was seen a handful of times. The V gene is TRBV4-3, the J gene TRBJ2-7; 8 bases are a match to TRBD2. J gave up 3 bases and V 4 bases, and 11 bases lay outside the gene matches. CDR3 length: 16 residues. Germline CDR1 and CDR2: LGHNA and YSLEER. CDR3 sequence: CASSPQGAGGGYEQYF. CDR3 sequence (DNA): TGCGCCAGCAGCCCCCAGGGCGCGGGAGGAGGCTACGAGCAGTACTTC.

This chain's CDR3 is CATSRGPEREQYF. In nucleotides, the CDR3 is TGTGCCACCAGCAGAGGTCCAGAAAGAGAGCAGTACTTC. The chain recombines TRBV15 with TRBJ2-7; D call uncertain. The length of the CDR3 is 13 residues. The germline V gene has CDR1 LNHNV and CDR2 YYDKDF (reference sequence). The V end lost 1 base, the J end lost 7 bases, and 11 bases lay between the germline ends.

This clonotype was seen more than once but under ten times. V gene TRBV7-6 combines with J gene TRBJ2-7, with 8 bases fitting TRBD2. CDR3 size: 16 residues. V shed 2 bases and J 5 bases; nucleotides not matched to a gene: 11. CDR1 SGHVS and CDR2 FNYEAQ come from the germline V gene. CDR3 DNA sequence: TGTGCCAGCAGCTTACTTGAAGCGGGAGCAGTCGACGAGCAGTACTTC. It specifies CASSLLEAGAVDEQYF. Full variable domain (outside the CDR3, taken from reference TRBV7-6 and TRBJ2-7): GAGVSQSPRYKVTKRGQDVALRCDPISGHVSLYWYRQALGQGPEFLTYFNYEAQQDKSGLPNDRFSAERPEGSISTLTIQRTEQRDSAMYRCASSLLEAGAVDEQYFGPGTRLTVT.

This clonotype showed up many times. V and J are TRBV7-9 and TRBJ2-7; D may match TRBD1 or TRBD2 (5 bases each). Germline values: CDR1 SEHNR, CDR2 FQNEAQ (reference sequence). The V end lost 8 bases, the J end lost 7 bases, and 15 bases lay between the germline ends. This CDR3 spans 12 amino acids. The CDR3 here is CASGEGTGEQYF. CDR3 nucleotide sequence: TGTGCCAGCGGTGAAGGGACGGGGGAGCAGTACTTC.

This clonotype has just a few counts. J is TRBJ2-1 and V is TRBV7-9; weak D call: TRBD1 (6 bases). V was cut by 4 bases and J by 0 bases, with 16 bases left in between. The length of the CDR3 is 17 residues. Germline V gene lookup returns CDR1 SEHNR and CDR2 FQNEAQ (reference sequence). The CDR3 is CASSSVIQGSSYNEQFF. CDR3 nucleotides: TGTGCCAGCAGCTCAGTAATACAGGGCAGCTCCTACAATGAGCAGTTCTTC.

This clonotype was picked up many times. The chain recombines TRBV10-3 with TRBJ2-7, with D maybe TRBD2 (5 bases). Trimming took off 0 bases at V and 2 bases at J, with 11 bases between the two ends. CDR1 and CDR2 from the germline V gene are ENHRY and SYGVKD. CDR3 length: 15 residues. The DNA for the CDR3 is TGTGCCATCAGTGAGTCCGGCGTGGGAGCCTACGAGCAGTACTTC. Residues: CAISESGVGAYEQYF.